This TCR beta chain was identified during a study of blood T cell repertoires in COVID-19. Study-wide background: Spain, Italy and the United States supplied samples that represented acute and convalescent COVID-19.

The authors' processing: Estimation of nucleated cell counts was performed using reference gene primer amplification. Only in-frame clones appear in the TCRdb table, and some are missing; sequencing was by immunoSEQ multiplex PCR. The D gene and trimming were derived from the DNA, and the V and J assignments and clone size from that table. The repertoire holds 300,000 to 350,000 clones, with around 89% as singletons. While infection was still active, Seattle patients were enrolled and then followed longitudinally. Germline V gene lookup returns CDR1 SGHKS and CDR2 YYEKEE (reference sequence). The CDR3 has 12 residues. The V end was cut by 1 base, the J end by 4 bases, with 5 bases between.

The chain combines TRBV5-5 with TRBJ1-1; D gene unclear. Sequenced material: peripheral blood. This TCR was recovered from a woman aged 25 to 39 with COVID-19, enrolled during active disease. This chain's CDR3 is CASSLTGTEAFF. Here the CDR3 DNA reads TGTGCCAGCAGCTTGACGGGCACTGAAGCTTTCTTT.